One T cell receptor beta chain is described in this entry. Its antigen is unidentified. TCRdb re-called the reads through MiXCR, storing one row per CDR3 protein. The sample gives over 250,000 distinct CDR3 sequences, under 25% of which show up once; approximately 19% is in the top ten. The data stem from a study of T cell repertoires in cytomegalovirus infection. About the research overall: The authors used CMV epitopes that were HLA-C-restricted (recently identified) and HLA-B-restricted (well studied). Study-wide results and caveats: CMV carriers with the relevant HLA were identified by cumulative public TCR beta family frequency. Dominating the ex vivo response were HLA-C-restricted CMV-specific TCR beta clonotypes.

The V and J ends lost 4 bases and 6 bases respectively, with 10 bases between them. The CDR3 is 12 amino acids. Germline-derived CDR1 and CDR2 are MNHEY and SVGEGT. Material: cultured PBMCs, obtained from culture after CMV antigen stimulation. The clonotype originates from a human donor in good health (CMV status not recorded). Some clones in this sample may be carry-over from other donors' samples. The rearrangement joins TRBV6-2 or TRBV6-3 to TRBJ2-7; D is ambiguous. This chain's CDR3 is CASSSLSGEQYF. The CDR3 region has the DNA TGTGCCAGCAGTTCTCTTTCTGGCGAGCAGTACTTC.